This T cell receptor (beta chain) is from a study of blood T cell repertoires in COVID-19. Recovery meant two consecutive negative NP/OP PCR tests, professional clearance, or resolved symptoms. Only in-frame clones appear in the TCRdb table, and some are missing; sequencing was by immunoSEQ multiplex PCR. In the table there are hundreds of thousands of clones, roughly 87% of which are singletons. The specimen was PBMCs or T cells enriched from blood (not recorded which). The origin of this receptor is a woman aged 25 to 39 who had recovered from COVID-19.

The CDR3 loop is CASSEGVSTEAFF. The CDR3 nucleotides are TGTGCCAGCAGCGAAGGGGTTTCCACTGAAGCTTTCTTT. This chain uses TRBV7-2 with TRBJ1-1, with D possibly matching TRBD1 (5 bases). This CDR3 comprises 13 residues. The ends were cut back, 5 bases at V and 4 bases at J, with 11 bases in the middle. Germline V CDR1 and CDR2: SGHTA, FQGNSA.